These 9 T cell receptor beta chains share one sample of origin, sequenced in a study of OX40 agonist ivuxolimab in advanced cancers. Some clones are missing from TCRdb's copy, which holds only in-frame ones; the method was immunoSEQ multiplex PCR. Altogether about 69,000 clones are present, approximately 90% being singletons, with the ten largest covering about 2.5%. This sample comprised CD4+ or CD8+ T cells sorted from blood, obtained in a trial of the OX40 agonist ivuxolimab. The receptors come from an adult with an advanced solid tumor such as melanoma, head and neck, liver or kidney cancer.

The chain recombines TRBV15 with TRBJ2-7, with D perhaps TRBD1 (6 bases). The length of the CDR3 is 14 residues. CDR1 LNHNV and CDR2 YYDKDF come from the germline V gene (reference sequence). Trimming left V 1 base short and J 5 bases short, with 12 bases between. DNA of the CDR3: TGTGCCACCAGCAGAGCAGGGGACCCCCACGAGCAGTACTTC. This gives the protein CATSRAGDPHEQYF. The full variable domain, in which reference TRBV15 and TRBJ2-7 provide the parts outside the CDR3, is DAMVIQNPRYQVTQFGKPVTLSCSQTLNHNVMYWYQQKSSQAPKLLFHYYDKDFNNEADTPDNFQSRRPNTSFCFLDIRSPGLGDTAMYLCATSRAGDPHEQYFGPGTRLTVT.

The chain couples TRBV7-9 to TRBJ2-5, with D perhaps TRBD1 or TRBD2 (5 bases each). Looked up from germline, CDR1 is SEHNR and CDR2 is FQNEAQ (reference sequence). Trimming cost V 3 bases and J 7 bases, with 15 bases left between them. The CDR3 runs 14 residues. The CDR3 coding sequence is TGTGCCAGCAGCTTCCGGGACGAACCTAGGACCCAGTACTTC. Protein sequence: CASSFRDEPRTQYF.

V usage is TRBV10-2 and J usage is TRBJ2-2; no clear D. Trimming shortened V by 10 bases and J by 6 bases, and 18 bases separated the two germline ends. Germline values: CDR1 WSHSY, CDR2 SAAADI. This CDR3 has 14 amino acids. CDR3 nucleotides: TGCGCCACCCTCCGGTCGAGGCTCCCCGGGGAGCTGTTTTTT. Translated, it gives CATLRSRLPGELFF.

The chain combines TRBV27 with TRBJ2-7; perhaps TRBD1 as D (6 bases). The V and J ends lost 6 bases and 2 bases respectively, with 11 bases between them. The CDR3 consists of 13 residues. Germline assignment: CDR1 MNHEY and CDR2 SMNVEV (reference sequence). The CDR3 nucleotides read TGTGCCAGCAGCAAACAGGGAGCCTACGAGCAGTACTTC. Translating it yields CASSKQGAYEQYF.

The chain recombines TRBV6-5 with TRBJ2-7, with unresolved D. This CDR3 has 12 residues. Germline V gene data show CDR1 as MNHEY and CDR2 as SVGAGI. Trimming took off 5 bases at V and 0 bases at J, with 5 bases between the two ends. This chain's CDR3 is CASSETSYEQYF. Written as DNA, the CDR3 is TGTGCCAGCAGTGAGACCTCCTACGAGCAGTACTTC.

The table lists this clone with a count of one. The chain recombines TRBV5-4 with TRBJ1-1; possibly TRBD1 for D (6 bases). V dropped 10 bases and J dropped 1 base, with 17 bases sitting between them. CDR3 size: 14 residues. The germline V gene encodes CDR1 SGHNT and CDR2 YYREEE (reference sequence). The CDR3 here is CAEGGAVQNTEAFF. DNA of the CDR3: TGTGCCGAGGGGGGGGCGGTTCAGAACACTGAAGCTTTCTTT.

This clone appeared a single time. The genes are TRBV5-1 and TRBJ2-2; no firm D call. CDR1 and CDR2 (germline): SGHRS, YFSETQ. The CDR3 length is 16 residues. Trimming stripped 0 bases from V and 1 base from J, with 10 bases between. CDR3 nucleotide sequence: TGCGCCAGCAGCTTGGCTGCCGCCGTGAACACCGGGGAGCTGTTTTTT. Residues: CASSLAAAVNTGELFF. Based on the CDR3 plus reference TRBV5-1 and TRBJ2-2, the full variable domain is KAGVTQTPRYLIKTRGQQVTLSCSPISGHRSVSWYQQTPGQGLQFLFEYFSETQRNKGNFPGRFSGRQFSNSRSEMNVSTLELGDSALYLCASSLAAAVNTGELFFGEGSRLTVL.

CDR3 region: CASSEAGAGKETQYF. Here the CDR3 DNA reads TGTGCCAGCAGTGAAGCTGGGGCAGGGAAAGAGACCCAGTACTTC. The chain recombines TRBV2 with TRBJ2-5, with D maybe TRBD1 (5 bases). Trimming left V 0 bases short and J 3 bases short, with 11 bases between. Germline CDR1 is SNHLY and CDR2 is FYNNEI. The CDR3 spans 15 residues.

The V call is TRBV2, the J call TRBJ1-5; 7 nucleotides align to TRBD1. CDR1 is SNHLY, CDR2 FYNNEI, per germline. V lost 6 bases to trimming and J lost 3 bases; unmatched junction nucleotides: 8. The CDR3 sequence is 15 residues long. The DNA of the CDR3 is TGTGCCAGCAGGCCTCGGACAGGACTCAATCAGCCCCAGCATTTT. Its translation is CASRPRTGLNQPQHF.